This record concerns one T cell receptor (beta chain) sequence. What it binds is unknown. Among the roughly 120 subjects of the validation cohort, separate from the approximately 670-subject first cohort, were the donors. The sample originates from a study of cytomegalovirus exposure and HLA in healthy donors. Regarding the study as a whole: Listed as cytomegalovirus-associated were 170 or so TCR beta chains.

Clones were sequenced by immunoSEQ multiplex PCR, and TCRdb holds only the in-frame ones, with some missing. The sample carries roughly 330,000 clones, 87% recorded once. The CDR3 is made up of 14 amino acids. The germline V gene has CDR1 SGDLS and CDR2 YYNGEE. The V end lost 4 bases, the J end lost 0 bases, and 10 bases lay between the germline ends. The chain joins TRBV9 to TRBJ2-5; D is perhaps TRBD1 (6 bases). The clonotype comes from a woman aged 25 to 39 in good health and CMV-seropositive. Sequenced input: PBMCs. The DNA for the CDR3 is TGTGCCAGCAGCTCTGGACAGTACCAAGAGACCCAGTACTTC. This gives the protein CASSSGQYQETQYF.